This entry lists 30 T cell receptor beta chains sequenced from one sample in a study of blood T cell repertoires in COVID-19 (dated by TCRdb to 2019 to 2021). Receptor amplification or capture employed the immunoSEQ multiplex PCR assay. TCRdb mirrors the immuneACCESS table, restricted to in-frame sequences. Some clones are absent from its copies; in checked studies, under half trace to an unresolved V gene, and the reason for the others is unknown. The sample yields approximately 230,000 clones; about 86% were counted once. Jointly, the top ten make up 1.2% to 1.5% of the sample. The source material was peripheral blood. Receptors originate from a man aged 80 or over with acute or convalescent COVID-19.

V usage is TRBV11-3 and J usage is TRBJ2-2, with D possibly matching TRBD1 (6 bases). The CDR3 is 15 amino acids. V gave up 5 bases and J gave up 5 bases, with 15 bases separating them. Germline values: CDR1 SGHNT, CDR2 YENEEA. CDR3 residues: CASSQQGRGTGELFF. The DNA of the CDR3 is TGTGCCAGCAGCCAACAGGGAAGAGGAACCGGGGAGCTGTTTTTT.

The CDR3 DNA sequence: TGTGCCAGCAGTTACCGCCGGAGCAGCTATGGCTACACCTTC. Protein product: CASSYRRSSYGYTF. The V call is TRBV6-6, the J call TRBJ1-2; D unclear. With 2 bases removed from V and 4 bases from J, the gap between germline ends came to 11 bases. The CDR3 contains 14 residues. Germline V gene lookup returns CDR1 MNHNY and CDR2 SVGAGI (reference sequence).

The chain carries TRBV18 and TRBJ2-1; 12 nucleotides agree with TRBD2. V gave up 4 bases and J gave up 5 bases; unmatched junction bases: 6. The V gene's germline CDR1 is KGHSH and CDR2 LQKENI. The CDR3 extends over 16 amino acids. The CDR3 loop is CASSRQTSGGDNEQFF. Written as DNA, the CDR3 is TGTGCCAGCTCACGCCAGACTAGCGGGGGAGACAATGAGCAGTTCTTC.

A word on this clone: A junction end diverges from the germline sequence, so it may reflect a read error. The J gene is TRBJ2-7, the V gene TRBV6-5, with no clear D. Germline values: CDR1 MNHEY, CDR2 SVGAGI. The CDR3 runs 12 residues. As DNA, the CDR3 is TGTGCCAGCAGCCAAACATCCTCCGAGCAGTACTTC. Translating gives CASSQTSSEQYF.

The chain is built from TRBV7-3 and TRBJ2-2; D unclear. Trimming stripped 6 bases from V and 0 bases from J, with 5 bases between. CDR3 length: 13 amino acids. CDR1 SGHTA and CDR2 FQGTGA come from the germline V gene. DNA of the CDR3: TGTGCCAGCAGGCCGGCGAACACCGGGGAGCTGTTTTTT. Translated: CASRPANTGELFF.

This clone was seen a single time. The rearrangement uses TRBV6-5 and TRBJ2-1; 8 nucleotides agree with TRBD1. CDR1 is MNHEY, CDR2 SVGAGI, per germline. After removal of 0 bases from V and 6 bases from J, the junction contained 7 bases not matched to a gene. This CDR3 has 16 residues. The CDR3 loop is CASSYSPGQDLNEQFF. Written as DNA, the CDR3 is TGTGCCAGCAGTTACTCGCCGGGACAGGACCTCAATGAGCAGTTCTTC.

The chain is built from TRBV7-8 and TRBJ1-5; 7 bases match TRBD1. Trimming at V came to 1 base and at J to 0 bases, leaving 3 bases not matched to a gene. This CDR3 is 16 amino acids long. CDR1 is SGHVS, CDR2 FQNEAQ, per germline. The CDR3 sequence is CASSLEQGYSNQPQHF. The CDR3 coding sequence is TGTGCCAGCAGCTTAGAACAGGGGTATAGCAATCAGCCCCAGCATTTT.

The V and J genes are TRBV5-1 and TRBJ2-7; the match to TRBD2 covers 8 bases. Germline CDR1 reads SGHRS; CDR2 reads YFSETQ. J lost 3 bases, V lost 2 bases, and 7 bases had no gene match. The length of the CDR3 is 15 residues. The DNA of the CDR3 is TGCGCCAGCAGCTTTACCAGCGGGGGCTTCTACGAGCAGTACTTC. Translating gives CASSFTSGGFYEQYF.

The chain couples TRBV11-2 to TRBJ2-7, with 7 bases fitting TRBD1. V gave up 2 bases and J gave up 2 bases; unmatched junction bases: 6. The length of the CDR3 is 15 residues. Looked up from germline, CDR1 is SGHAT and CDR2 is FQNNGV. In DNA form, the CDR3 reads TGTGCCAGCAGCTTATCGGCAGGGGGAGCCTACGAGCAGTACTTC. It yields the protein CASSLSAGGAYEQYF.

This clone was picked up one time. The rearrangement uses TRBV4-1 and TRBJ1-2; weak D call: TRBD1 (6 bases). The CDR3 has 15 residues. Between the trimmed V and J ends, which lost 1 base and 4 bases, there was a span of 13 bases. The germline CDR1 and CDR2 sequences are MGHRA and YSYEKL. The CDR3 coding sequence is TGCGCCAGCAGCCAAGTTAAGGGAGGGGGCTATGGCTACACCTTC. Translating it yields CASSQVKGGGYGYTF.

The V gene is TRBV6-6, the J gene TRBJ2-5; D is perhaps TRBD1 (6 bases). The germline CDR1 and CDR2 sequences are MNHNY and SVGAGI (reference sequence). The CDR3 runs 14 residues. The V end lost 6 bases, the J end lost 2 bases, and 13 bases lay between the germline ends. CDR3 residues: CASSPTQGQETQYF. The CDR3 DNA reads as TGTGCCAGCAGCCCTACACAGGGACAAGAGACCCAGTACTTC.

A word on this clone: The same CDR3 also results from other DNA sequences found in this sample. The chain recombines TRBV18 with TRBJ1-4, with a weak D call TRBD1 (5 bases). The CDR3 runs 14 residues. Germline V CDR1 and CDR2: KGHSH, LQKENI. Trimming pared 6 bases from V and 0 bases from J, leaving 8 bases between. The CDR3 nucleotides are TGTGCCAGCTCCGACAGATCAACTAATGAAAAACTGTTTTTT. Its translation is CASSDRSTNEKLFF.

The chain combines TRBV20-1 with TRBJ2-2, with 14 bases fitting TRBD2. After removal of 3 bases from V and 7 bases from J, the junction contained 10 bases not matched to a gene. This CDR3 has 17 amino acids. Germline V CDR1 and CDR2: DFQATT, SNEGSKA (reference sequence). The CDR3 DNA reads as TGCAGTGCTAGTAGGGGACTAGCGGGAGCTGGCGGCGGGGAGCTGTTTTTT. Protein product: CSASRGLAGAGGGELFF.

The rearrangement joins TRBV5-1 to TRBJ2-3, with a weak D call TRBD1 (5 bases). The V gene lost 7 bases and the J gene lost 2 bases, with 11 bases spanning the gap. CDR3 length equals 13 residues. The V gene's germline CDR1 is SGHRS and CDR2 YFSETQ. The CDR3 here is CASRDRVTDTQYF. In DNA, the CDR3 is TGCGCCAGCCGAGACAGAGTCACAGATACGCAGTATTTT. Supplemented by reference TRBV5-1 and TRBJ2-3, the full variable domain reads KAGVTQTPRYLIKTRGQQVTLSCSPISGHRSVSWYQQTPGQGLQFLFEYFSETQRNKGNFPGRFSGRQFSNSRSEMNVSTLELGDSALYLCASRDRVTDTQYFGPGTRLTVL.

The J gene is TRBJ1-5, the V gene TRBV7-9; 9 positions agree with TRBD1. CDR3 length: 16 residues. Trimming cost V 5 bases and J 4 bases; bases outside gene matches: 9. Germline loops: CDR1 SEHNR, CDR2 FQNEAQ (reference sequence). In nucleotides, the CDR3 is TGTGCCAGCAGCACCTATGAGGGACAGGGAAATCAGCCCCAGCATTTT. This codes for CASSTYEGQGNQPQHF.

The chain links TRBV9 to TRBJ2-2, with 12 bases identical to TRBD2. CDR1 SGDLS and CDR2 YYNGEE come from the germline V gene. The J segment lost 5 bases and the V segment lost 5 bases, leaving 13 bases of the junction unmatched. The CDR3 length is 18 residues. The CDR3 coding sequence is TGTGCCAGCAGTCTCAAGGCGGCTAGCGGGAGGGAGACCGGGGAGCTGTTTTTT. It encodes CASSLKAASGRETGELFF.

The CDR3 loop is CASSQDRTGAFNQPQHF. As DNA, the CDR3 is TGCGCCAGCAGCCAAGATAGGACAGGGGCCTTCAATCAGCCCCAGCATTTT. The chain couples TRBV4-3 to TRBJ1-5; TRBD1 aligns across 9 bases. With 0 bases clipped from V and 3 bases from J, the junction kept 6 bases outside the gene matches. The CDR3 length is 17 residues. Germline CDR1 LGHNA, CDR2 YSLEER.

The rearrangement links TRBV12-1 to TRBJ1-4; the table's D call, TRBD1, was not checked against the DNA. TRBV12-1 is annotated as a pseudogene. This CDR3 has 16 amino acids. CDR3 DNA: TGTGCCAGCAGCTATTGGTTGGGACAGCCTAATGAAAAACTGTTTTTT. Translation: CASSYWLGQPNEKLFF.

This chain uses TRBV7-3 with TRBJ2-3; 7 positions match TRBD1. Germline lookup yields CDR1 SGHTA and CDR2 FQGTGA. The CDR3 is 17 amino acids. After removal of 5 bases from V and 0 bases from J, the junction contained 11 bases not matched to a gene. The CDR3 bases are TGTGCCAGCAGCGCCAGGGCGACAGGGCTTAGCACAGATACGCAGTATTTT. Translating it yields CASSARATGLSTDTQYF.

This chain joins TRBV5-1 and TRBJ1-5, with 9 bases fitting TRBD1. Germline-derived CDR1 and CDR2 are SGHRS and YFSETQ. The CDR3 is 14 residues long. Unmatched junction bases numbered 2, after V lost 2 bases and J lost 5 bases. For the CDR3, the DNA is TGCGCCAGCAGCTTCACAGGGGGCTATCAGCCCCAGCATTTT. Protein sequence: CASSFTGGYQPQHF.

This clone was counted only a few times. The chain employs TRBV24-1 and TRBJ2-7; TRBD1 is a possible D gene (6 bases). The CDR3 extends over 12 amino acids. V gave up 6 bases and J gave up 3 bases, with 8 bases separating them. CDR1 and CDR2 from the germline V gene are KGHDR and SFDVKD. The CDR3 loop reads CATSKTGYEQYF. For the CDR3, the DNA is TGTGCCACCAGTAAGACAGGCTACGAGCAGTACTTC.

The chain recombines TRBV6-6 with TRBJ1-1; tentatively, D is TRBD1 (5 bases). With 0 bases removed from V and 2 bases from J, the gap between germline ends came to 10 bases. The CDR3 is 15 residues long. The germline gives CDR1 MNHNY, CDR2 SVGAGI (reference sequence). In nucleotides, the CDR3 is TGTGCCAGCAGTTACTCGACACAGGCAAACACTGAAGCTTTCTTT. Protein: CASSYSTQANTEAFF.

This chain joins TRBV28 and TRBJ2-5; 8 bases line up with TRBD2. J lost 5 bases, V lost 6 bases, and 8 bases had no gene match. Looked up from germline, CDR1 is MDHEN and CDR2 is SYDVKM. CDR3 length: 14 residues. CDR3 sequence: CASRGGGRWETQYF. The DNA for the CDR3 is TGTGCCAGCAGAGGCGGCGGGAGGTGGGAGACCCAGTACTTC.

This chain joins TRBV7-2 and TRBJ2-1, with 7 positions matching TRBD2. The V gene's germline CDR1 is SGHTA and CDR2 FQGNSA. The CDR3 totals 15 residues. V shed 5 bases and J 2 bases; nucleotides not matched to a gene: 6. The CDR3 sequence: CASSVNGGAYNEQFF. DNA of the CDR3: TGTGCCAGCAGCGTTAATGGGGGGGCCTACAATGAGCAGTTCTTC.

This rearrangement joins TRBV7-8 to TRBJ2-7, with a possible D match to TRBD1 (6 bases). Germline V CDR1 and CDR2: SGHVS, FQNEAQ. The CDR3 spans 16 residues. V was cut by 7 bases and J by 0 bases, with 19 bases left in between. CDR3 region: CASTNGGQGNSYEQYF. In DNA form, the CDR3 reads TGTGCCAGCACCAATGGTGGGCAGGGGAACTCCTACGAGCAGTACTTC.

The chain uses TRBV19 and TRBJ1-1, with D perhaps TRBD1 (5 bases). The length of the CDR3 is 13 residues. V lost 5 bases to trimming and J lost 3 bases, with 10 bases between them. Germline-derived CDR1 and CDR2 are LNHDA and SQIVND (reference sequence). The DNA for the CDR3 is TGTGCCAGTAGTTCTCAGGGTGACACTGAAGCTTTCTTT. Translation gives CASSSQGDTEAFF. The whole variable domain, remainder taken from reference TRBV19 and TRBJ1-1, is DGGITQSPKYLFRKEGQNVTLSCEQNLNHDAMYWYRQDPGQGLRLIYYSQIVNDFQKGDIAEGYSVSREKKESFPLTVTSAQKNPTAFYLCASSSQGDTEAFFGQGTRLTVV.

The chain carries TRBV19 and TRBJ2-5; tentative D call: TRBD2 (6 bases). The CDR3 runs 15 residues. Germline CDR1 and CDR2: LNHDA and SQIVND (reference sequence). The V end was cut by 4 bases, the J end by 3 bases, with 15 bases between. The CDR3 coding sequence is TGTGCCAGTAGTAAGGCCGGGAGTCTGAAAGAGACCCAGTACTTC. It codes for CASSKAGSLKETQYF.

The chain links TRBV5-4 to TRBJ2-4; TRBD2 matches at 7 bases. V shed 3 bases, J shed 4 bases, and the junction held 7 bases outside the gene matches. The CDR3 is made up of 15 amino acids. CDR1 is SGHNT, CDR2 YYREEE, per germline (reference sequence). The CDR3 DNA is TGTGCCAGCAGCTGGAGCGGGGCGGGGAAAAACATTCAGTACTTC. Translated: CASSWSGAGKNIQYF.

The chain uses TRBV5-5 and TRBJ2-1; TRBD1 is a possible D gene (6 bases). V was clipped by 8 bases and J by 6 bases, with 15 bases between them. The germline gives CDR1 SGHKS, CDR2 YYEKEE (reference sequence). The CDR3 totals 13 residues. CDR3 residues: CASHLQGSNEQFF. The CDR3 nucleotides are TGTGCCAGTCATCTACAGGGCTCCAATGAGCAGTTCTTC.

The chain joins TRBV19 to TRBJ2-7; 10 bases line up with TRBD1. CDR3 length equals 13 residues. Germline V CDR1 and CDR2: LNHDA, SQIVND (reference sequence). V shed 5 bases and J 2 bases; nucleotides not matched to a gene: 0. The CDR3 loop reads CASSGTGAYEQYF. The DNA for the CDR3 is TGTGCCAGTAGTGGGACAGGGGCCTACGAGCAGTACTTC.